These T cell receptor beta chains were read from a single sample in a study of cytomegalovirus exposure and HLA in healthy donors. Profiled with immunoSEQ multiplex PCR; TCRdb holds only in-frame clones, not every one. This sample has about 90,000 clones, with about three quarters found just once. Sequenced: PBMCs. These receptors originate from a woman between 50 and 59 years old in good health and CMV-seropositive. The CDR3 runs from the conserved cysteine through the conserved F or W.

CDR3 length	V gene	J gene	CDR3 protein
15	TRBV5-1	TRBJ2-1	CATNPQGSSYNEQFF
15	TRBV27	TRBJ1-1	CASSRTGGRNTEAFF
18	TRBV13	TRBJ2-7	CASSPSLLAGSLYYEQYF
17	TRBV28	TRBJ2-7	CASSSRISGRWSYEQYF
14	TRBV4-3	TRBJ1-2	CASSQVGDTYGYTF
14	TRBV19	TRBJ1-5	CASSAGGRDQPQHF
13	TRBV7-9	TRBJ2-1	CASLQQGGNEQFF
14	TRBV28	TRBJ2-7	CASNGQGWAYEQYF
14	TRBV4-1	.	CASSRSGNADEQYF
15	TRBV25-1	TRBJ1-1	CASSPGERVYTEAFF
13	TRBV29-1	TRBJ2-3	CSTNRSPTDTQYF
17	TRBV28	TRBJ2-1	CASSLPLGGRAYNEQFF